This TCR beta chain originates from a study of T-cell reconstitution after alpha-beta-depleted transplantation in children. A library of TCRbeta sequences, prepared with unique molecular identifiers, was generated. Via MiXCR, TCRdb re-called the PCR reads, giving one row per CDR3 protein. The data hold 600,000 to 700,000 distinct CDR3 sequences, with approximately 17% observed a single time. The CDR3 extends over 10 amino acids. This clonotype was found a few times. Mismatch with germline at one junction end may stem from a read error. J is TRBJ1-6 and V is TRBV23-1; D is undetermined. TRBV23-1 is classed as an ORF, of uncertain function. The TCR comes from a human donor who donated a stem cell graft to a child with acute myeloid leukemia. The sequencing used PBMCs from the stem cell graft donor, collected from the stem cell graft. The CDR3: CASRLPGPNF. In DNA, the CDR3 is TGCGCCAGCAGACTACCTGGTCCTAACTTT.